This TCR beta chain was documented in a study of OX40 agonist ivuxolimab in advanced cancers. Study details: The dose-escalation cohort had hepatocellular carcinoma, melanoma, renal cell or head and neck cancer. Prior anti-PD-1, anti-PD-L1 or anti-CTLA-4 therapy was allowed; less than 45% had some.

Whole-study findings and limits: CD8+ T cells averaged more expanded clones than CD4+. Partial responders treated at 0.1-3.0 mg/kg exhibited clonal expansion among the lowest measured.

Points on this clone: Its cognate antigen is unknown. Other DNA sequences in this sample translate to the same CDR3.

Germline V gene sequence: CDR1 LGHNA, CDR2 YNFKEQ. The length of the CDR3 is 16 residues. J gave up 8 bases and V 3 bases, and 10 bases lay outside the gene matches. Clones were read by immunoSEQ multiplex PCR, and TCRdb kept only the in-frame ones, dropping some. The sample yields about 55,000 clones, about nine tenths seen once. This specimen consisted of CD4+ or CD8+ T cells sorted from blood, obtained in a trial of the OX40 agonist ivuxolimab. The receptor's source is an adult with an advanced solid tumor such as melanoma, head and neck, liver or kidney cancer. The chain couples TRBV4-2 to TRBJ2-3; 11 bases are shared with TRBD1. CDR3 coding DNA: TGTGCCAGCAGCCAGGAACCGGGACAGGGGGAGTTTACGCAGTATTTT. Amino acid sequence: CASSQEPGQGEFTQYF.